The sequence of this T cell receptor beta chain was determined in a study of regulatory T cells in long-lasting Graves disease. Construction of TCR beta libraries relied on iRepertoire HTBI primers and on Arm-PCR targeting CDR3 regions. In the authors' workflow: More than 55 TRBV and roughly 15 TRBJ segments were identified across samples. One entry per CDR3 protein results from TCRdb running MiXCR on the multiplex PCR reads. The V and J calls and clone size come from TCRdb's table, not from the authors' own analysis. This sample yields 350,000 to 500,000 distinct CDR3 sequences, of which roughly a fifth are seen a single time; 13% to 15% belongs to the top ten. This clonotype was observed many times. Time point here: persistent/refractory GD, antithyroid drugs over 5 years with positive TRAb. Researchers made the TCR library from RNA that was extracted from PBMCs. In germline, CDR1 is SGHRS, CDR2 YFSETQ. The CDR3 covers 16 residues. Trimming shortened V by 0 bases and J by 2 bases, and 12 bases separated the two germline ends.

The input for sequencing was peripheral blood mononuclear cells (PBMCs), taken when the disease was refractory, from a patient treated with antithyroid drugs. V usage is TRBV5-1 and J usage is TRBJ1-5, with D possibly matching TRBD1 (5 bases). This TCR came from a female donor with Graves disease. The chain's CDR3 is CASSLGGAQGNQPQHF. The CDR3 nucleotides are TGCGCCAGCAGCTTGGGCGGGGCTCAGGGCAATCAGCCCCAGCATTTT.